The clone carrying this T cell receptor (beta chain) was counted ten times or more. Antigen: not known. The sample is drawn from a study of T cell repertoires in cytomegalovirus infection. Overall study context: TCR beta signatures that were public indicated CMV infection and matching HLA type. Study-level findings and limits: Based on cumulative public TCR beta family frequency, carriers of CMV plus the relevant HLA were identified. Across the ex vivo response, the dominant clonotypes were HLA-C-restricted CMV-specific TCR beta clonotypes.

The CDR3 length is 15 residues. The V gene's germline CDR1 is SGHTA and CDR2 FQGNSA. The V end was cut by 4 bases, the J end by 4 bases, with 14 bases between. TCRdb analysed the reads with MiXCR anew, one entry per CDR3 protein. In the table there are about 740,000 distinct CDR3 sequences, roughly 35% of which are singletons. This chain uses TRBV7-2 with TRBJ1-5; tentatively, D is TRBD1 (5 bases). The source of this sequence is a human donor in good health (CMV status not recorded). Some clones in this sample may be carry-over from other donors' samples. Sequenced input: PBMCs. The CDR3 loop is CASSSQGSPNQPQHF. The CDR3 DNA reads TGTGCCAGCAGCTCCCAGGGAAGCCCTAATCAGCCCCAGCATTTT. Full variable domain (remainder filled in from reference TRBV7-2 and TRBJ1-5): GAGVSQSPSNKVTEKGKDVELRCDPISGHTALYWYRQSLGQGLEFLIYFQGNSAPDKSGLPSDRFSAERTGGSVSTLTIQRTQQEDSAVYLCASSSQGSPNQPQHFGDGTRLSIL.